This TCR beta chain was captured by sequencing in a study of blood T cell repertoires in COVID-19. The overall study: T cells, B-cell-depleted T cells, or PBMCs provided the cDNA or gDNA that served as material.

Assay: immunoSEQ multiplex PCR; the TCRdb copy retains only in-frame clones and omits some. The data hold about 34,000 clones, with approximately 82% observed a single time. CDR3 length equals 15 residues. The V gene's germline CDR1 is MNHEY and CDR2 SVGAGI. With 2 bases clipped from V and 6 bases from J, the junction kept 6 bases outside the gene matches. The V gene is TRBV6-5, the J gene TRBJ1-1, with 10 positions matching TRBD1. The sequence derives from an older woman with acute or convalescent COVID-19. The sequenced material came from peripheral blood. This chain's CDR3 is CASSYPGQGRPEAFF. CDR3 sequence (DNA): TGTGCCAGCAGTTACCCGGGACAGGGGAGACCTGAAGCTTTCTTT.